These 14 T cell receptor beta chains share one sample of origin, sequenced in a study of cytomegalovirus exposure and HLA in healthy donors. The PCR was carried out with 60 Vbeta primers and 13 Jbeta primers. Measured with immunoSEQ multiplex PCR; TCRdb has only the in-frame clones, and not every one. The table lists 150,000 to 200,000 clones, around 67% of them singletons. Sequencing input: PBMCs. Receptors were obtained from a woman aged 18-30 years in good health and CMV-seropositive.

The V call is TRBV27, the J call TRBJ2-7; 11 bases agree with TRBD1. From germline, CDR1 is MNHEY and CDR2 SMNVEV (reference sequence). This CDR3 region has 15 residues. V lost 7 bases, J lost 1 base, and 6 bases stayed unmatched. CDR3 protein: CASKTGTGGSYEQYF. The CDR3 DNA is TGTGCCAGCAAAACCGGGACAGGGGGATCCTACGAGCAGTACTTC.

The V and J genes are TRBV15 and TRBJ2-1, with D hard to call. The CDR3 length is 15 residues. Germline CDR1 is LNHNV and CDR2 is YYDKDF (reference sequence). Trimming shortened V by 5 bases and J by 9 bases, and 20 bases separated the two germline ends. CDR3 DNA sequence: TGTGCCACCAGCGCTAACAAAGGAGTGTTGGGTGAGCAGTTCTTC. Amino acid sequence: CATSANKGVLGEQFF.

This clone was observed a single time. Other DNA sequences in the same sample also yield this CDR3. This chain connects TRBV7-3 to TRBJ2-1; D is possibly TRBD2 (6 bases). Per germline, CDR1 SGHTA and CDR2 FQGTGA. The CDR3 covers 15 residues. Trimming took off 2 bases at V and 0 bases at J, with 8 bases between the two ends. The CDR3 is CASSLGSGSYNEQFF. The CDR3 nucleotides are TGTGCCAGCAGCTTAGGTAGCGGCTCCTACAATGAGCAGTTCTTC.

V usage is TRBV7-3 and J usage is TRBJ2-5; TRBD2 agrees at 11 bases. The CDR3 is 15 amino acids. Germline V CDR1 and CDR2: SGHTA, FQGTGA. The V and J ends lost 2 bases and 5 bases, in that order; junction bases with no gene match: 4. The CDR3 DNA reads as TGTGCCAGCAGCTTATCGGCTAGCGGGGGGGAGACCCAGTACTTC. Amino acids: CASSLSASGGETQYF.

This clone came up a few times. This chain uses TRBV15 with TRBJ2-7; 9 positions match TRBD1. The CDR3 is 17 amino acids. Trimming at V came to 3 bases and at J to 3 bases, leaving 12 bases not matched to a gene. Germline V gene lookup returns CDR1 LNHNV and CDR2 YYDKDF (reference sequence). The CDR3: CATSRDTGGLAHYEQYF. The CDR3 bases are TGTGCCACCAGCAGGGACACAGGGGGCCTGGCCCACTACGAGCAGTACTTC.

In nucleotides, the CDR3 is TGTGCCTGGAGTCACTGGAGGGCTGGTGGCACTGAAGCTTTCTTT. Protein: CAWSHWRAGGTEAFF. The rearrangement uses TRBV30 and TRBJ1-1; D not certain. The CDR3 has 15 residues. Between the trimmed V and J ends, which lost 2 bases and 4 bases, there was a span of 17 bases. The germline CDR1 and CDR2 sequences are GTSNPN and SVGIG (reference sequence).

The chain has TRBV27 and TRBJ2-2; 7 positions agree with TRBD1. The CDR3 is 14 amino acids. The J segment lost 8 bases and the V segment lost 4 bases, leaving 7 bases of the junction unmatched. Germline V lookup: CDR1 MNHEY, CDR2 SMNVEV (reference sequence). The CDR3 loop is CASSWGQQVGELFF. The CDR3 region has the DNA TGTGCCAGCAGTTGGGGACAGCAAGTTGGGGAGCTGTTTTTT.

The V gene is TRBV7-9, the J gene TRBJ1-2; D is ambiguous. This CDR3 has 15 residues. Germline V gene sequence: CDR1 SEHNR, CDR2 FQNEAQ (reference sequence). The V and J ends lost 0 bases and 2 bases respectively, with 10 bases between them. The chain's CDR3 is CASSLAQSANYGYTF. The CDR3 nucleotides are TGTGCCAGCAGCTTAGCGCAGTCCGCCAACTATGGCTACACCTTC.

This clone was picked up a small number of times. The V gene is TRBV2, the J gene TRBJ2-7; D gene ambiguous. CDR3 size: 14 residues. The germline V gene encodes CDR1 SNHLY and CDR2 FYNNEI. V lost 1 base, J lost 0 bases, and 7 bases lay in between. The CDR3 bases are TGTGCCAGCAGTGAAGGCCAGTTCTCCTACGAGCAGTACTTC. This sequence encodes CASSEGQFSYEQYF.

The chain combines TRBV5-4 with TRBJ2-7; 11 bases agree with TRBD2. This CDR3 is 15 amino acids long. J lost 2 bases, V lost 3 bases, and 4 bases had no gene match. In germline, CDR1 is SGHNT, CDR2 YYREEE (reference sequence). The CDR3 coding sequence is TGTGCCAGCAGCTCTCGACTAGCGGGAACCTACGAGCAGTACTTC. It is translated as CASSSRLAGTYEQYF.

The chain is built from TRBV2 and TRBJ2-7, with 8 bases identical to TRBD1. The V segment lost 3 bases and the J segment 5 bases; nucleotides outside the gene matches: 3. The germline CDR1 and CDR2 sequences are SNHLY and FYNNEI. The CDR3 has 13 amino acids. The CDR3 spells CASSEDRDHEQYF. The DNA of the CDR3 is TGTGCCAGCAGTGAGGACAGGGACCACGAGCAGTACTTC.

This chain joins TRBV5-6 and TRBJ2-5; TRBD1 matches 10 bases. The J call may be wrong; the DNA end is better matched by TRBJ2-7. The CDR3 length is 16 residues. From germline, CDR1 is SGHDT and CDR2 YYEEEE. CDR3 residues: CATEFLGDRGSYEQYF. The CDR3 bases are TGTGCCACTGAGTTTTTAGGGGACAGGGGATCCTACGAGCAGTACTTC.

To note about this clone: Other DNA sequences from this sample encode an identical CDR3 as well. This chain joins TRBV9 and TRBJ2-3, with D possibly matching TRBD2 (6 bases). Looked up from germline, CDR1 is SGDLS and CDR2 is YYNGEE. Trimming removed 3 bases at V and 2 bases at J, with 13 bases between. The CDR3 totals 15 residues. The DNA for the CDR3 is TGTGCCAGCAGCGATAGCGGTGGGGCCACAGATACGCAGTATTTT. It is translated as CASSDSGGATDTQYF.

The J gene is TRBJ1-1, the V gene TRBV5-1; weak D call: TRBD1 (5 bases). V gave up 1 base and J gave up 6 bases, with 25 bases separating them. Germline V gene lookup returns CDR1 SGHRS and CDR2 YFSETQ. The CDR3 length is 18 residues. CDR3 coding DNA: TGCGCCAGCAGCTTGCGAGTGACCGGGACTCGCAAGACCTCTGAAGCTTTCTTT. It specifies CASSLRVTGTRKTSEAFF.